This paragraph covers one T cell receptor beta chain sequence. These data belong to a study of blood T cell repertoires in COVID-19. Study-wide context: COVID-19 samples collected from the United States, Italy and Spain covered acute and convalescent phases.

Participants reported their clinical history, and cohort assignment relied on those reports. Donors in Cohort 3 counted as recovered after two negative PCRs, clearance, or symptom resolution. The CDR3 runs to 14 residues. The J segment lost 3 bases and the V segment lost 5 bases, leaving 3 bases of the junction unmatched. CDR1 is SGHTA, CDR2 FQGNSA, per germline. Per the study methods: Nucleated cell number was recorded as an estimate derived from reference gene primer amplification. Method: immunoSEQ multiplex PCR; TCRdb's copy keeps in-frame clones and lacks some. For V, J and clone size, that table is used; D and trimming come from the DNA. The sample holds around 230,000 clones, around four fifths seen once.

The chain joins TRBV7-2 to TRBJ1-2, with 10 bases identical to TRBD1. Sequenced material: PBMCs or T cells enriched from blood (not recorded which). This TCR was recovered from a man in his forties who had recovered from COVID-19. The CDR3 sequence is CASSPGQGHYGYTF. The CDR3 DNA is TGTGCCAGCAGCCCGGGACAGGGGCACTATGGCTACACCTTC.